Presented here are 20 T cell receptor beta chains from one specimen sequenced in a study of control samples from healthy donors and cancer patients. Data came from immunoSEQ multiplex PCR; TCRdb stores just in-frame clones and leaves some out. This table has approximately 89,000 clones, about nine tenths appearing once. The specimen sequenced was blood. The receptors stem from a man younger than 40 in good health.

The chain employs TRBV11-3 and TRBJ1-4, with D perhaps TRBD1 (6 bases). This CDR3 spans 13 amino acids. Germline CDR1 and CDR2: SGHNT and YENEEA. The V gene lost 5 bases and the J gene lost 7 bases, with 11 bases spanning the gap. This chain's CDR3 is CASSKQGGEKLFF. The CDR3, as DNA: TGTGCCAGCAGCAAACAGGGTGGTGAAAAACTGTTTTTT.

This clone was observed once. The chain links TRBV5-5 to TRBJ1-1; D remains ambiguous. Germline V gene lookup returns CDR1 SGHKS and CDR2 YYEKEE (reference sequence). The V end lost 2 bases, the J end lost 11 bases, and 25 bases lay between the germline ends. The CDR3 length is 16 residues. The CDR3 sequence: CASSFFGLSAKPPAFF. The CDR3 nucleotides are TGTGCCAGCAGCTTTTTTGGTTTGAGCGCCAAGCCCCCGGCTTTCTTT.

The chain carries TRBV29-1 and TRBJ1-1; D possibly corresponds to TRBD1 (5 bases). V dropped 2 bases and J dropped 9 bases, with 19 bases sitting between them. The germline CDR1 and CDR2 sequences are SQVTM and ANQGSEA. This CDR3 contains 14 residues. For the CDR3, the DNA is TGCAGCGTTGAAAGGTCGGGGGGAGTACGCCAAGCTTTCTTT. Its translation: CSVERSGGVRQAFF.

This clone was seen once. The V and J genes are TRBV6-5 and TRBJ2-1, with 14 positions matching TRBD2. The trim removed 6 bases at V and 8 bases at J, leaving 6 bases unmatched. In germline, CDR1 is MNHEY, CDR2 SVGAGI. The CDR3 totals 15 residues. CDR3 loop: CASSLTSGGAYEQFF. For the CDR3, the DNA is TGTGCCAGCAGCTTGACTAGCGGGGGGGCCTATGAGCAGTTCTTC.

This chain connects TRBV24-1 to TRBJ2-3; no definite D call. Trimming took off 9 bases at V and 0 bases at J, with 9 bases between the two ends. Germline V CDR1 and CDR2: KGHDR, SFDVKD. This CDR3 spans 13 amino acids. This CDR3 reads CATEDASTDTQYF. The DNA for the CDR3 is TGTGCCACCGAGGACGCGAGCACAGATACGCAGTATTTT.

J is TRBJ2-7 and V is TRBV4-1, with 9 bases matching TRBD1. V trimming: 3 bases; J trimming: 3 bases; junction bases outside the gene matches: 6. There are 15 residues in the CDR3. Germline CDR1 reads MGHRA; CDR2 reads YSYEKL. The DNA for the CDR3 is TGCGCCAGCAGCCATGCCGCGACAGGGGGCTACGAGCAGTACGTC. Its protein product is CASSHAATGGYEQYV.

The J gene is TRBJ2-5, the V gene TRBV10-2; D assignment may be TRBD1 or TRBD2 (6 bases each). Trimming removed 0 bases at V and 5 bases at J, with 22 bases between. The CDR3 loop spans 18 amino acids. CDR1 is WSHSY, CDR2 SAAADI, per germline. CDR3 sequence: CASSESSRGPGRLETQYF. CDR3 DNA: TGCGCCAGCAGTGAGTCGTCTCGGGGGCCAGGGCGTTTGGAGACCCAGTACTTC.

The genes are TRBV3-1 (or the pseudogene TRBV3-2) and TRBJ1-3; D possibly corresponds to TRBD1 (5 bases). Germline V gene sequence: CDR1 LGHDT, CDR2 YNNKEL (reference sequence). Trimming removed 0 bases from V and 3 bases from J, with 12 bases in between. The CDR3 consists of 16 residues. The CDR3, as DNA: TGTGCCAGCAGCCAAGATCGCAGGGCTCTTGGAAACACCATATATTTT. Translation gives CASSQDRRALGNTIYF.

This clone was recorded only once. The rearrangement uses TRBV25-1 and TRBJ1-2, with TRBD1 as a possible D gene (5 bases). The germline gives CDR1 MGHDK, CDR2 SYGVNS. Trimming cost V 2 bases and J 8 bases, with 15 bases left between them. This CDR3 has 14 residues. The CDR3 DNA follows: TGTGCCAGCAGTGAAGGAGGGGCGGTCGGCGGCTACACCTTC. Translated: CASSEGGAVGGYTF.

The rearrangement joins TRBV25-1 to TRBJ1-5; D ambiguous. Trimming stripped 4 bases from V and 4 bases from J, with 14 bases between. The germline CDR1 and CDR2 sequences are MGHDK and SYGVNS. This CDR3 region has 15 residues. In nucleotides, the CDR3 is TGTGCCAGCAGTGGGCAAGAGAAGGGAAATCAGCCCCAGCATTTT. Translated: CASSGQEKGNQPQHF.

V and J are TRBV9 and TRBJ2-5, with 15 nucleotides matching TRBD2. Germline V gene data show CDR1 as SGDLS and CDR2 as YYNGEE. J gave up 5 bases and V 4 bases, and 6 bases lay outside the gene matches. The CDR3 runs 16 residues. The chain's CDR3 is CASSLGLAGGRETQYF. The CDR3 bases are TGTGCCAGCAGCCTCGGACTAGCGGGGGGGCGGGAGACCCAGTACTTC.

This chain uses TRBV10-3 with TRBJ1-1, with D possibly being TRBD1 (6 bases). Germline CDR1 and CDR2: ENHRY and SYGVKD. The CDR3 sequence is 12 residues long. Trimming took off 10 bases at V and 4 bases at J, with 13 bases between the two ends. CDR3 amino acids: CASMTGTTEAFF. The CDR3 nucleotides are TGTGCCAGCATGACAGGCACCACTGAAGCTTTCTTT.

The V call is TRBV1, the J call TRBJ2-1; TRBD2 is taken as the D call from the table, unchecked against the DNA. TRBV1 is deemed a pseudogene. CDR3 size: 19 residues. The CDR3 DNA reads TGCACCAGCAGCCGTCAAGTAGAGGTTACGGGGGGCTCCCTCTGGGAGCAGTTCTTC. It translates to CTSSRQVEVTGGSLWEQFF.

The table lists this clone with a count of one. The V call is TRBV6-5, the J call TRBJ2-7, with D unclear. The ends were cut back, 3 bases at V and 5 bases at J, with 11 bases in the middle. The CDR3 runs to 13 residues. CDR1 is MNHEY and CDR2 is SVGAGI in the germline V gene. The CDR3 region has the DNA TGTGCCAGCAGTTATCGACTGGGAAACGAGCAGTACTTC. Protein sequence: CASSYRLGNEQYF.

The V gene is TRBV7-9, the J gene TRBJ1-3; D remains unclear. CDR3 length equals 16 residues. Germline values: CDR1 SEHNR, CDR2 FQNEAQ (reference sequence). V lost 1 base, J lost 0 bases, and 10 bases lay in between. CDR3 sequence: CASSLVRALSGNTIYF. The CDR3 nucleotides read TGTGCCAGCAGCTTAGTCCGGGCTCTCTCTGGAAACACCATATATTTT.

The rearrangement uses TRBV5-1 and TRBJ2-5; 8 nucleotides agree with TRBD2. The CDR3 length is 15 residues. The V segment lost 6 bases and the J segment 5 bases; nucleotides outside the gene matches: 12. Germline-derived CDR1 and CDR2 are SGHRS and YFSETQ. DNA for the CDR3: TGCGCCAGCATCCTCGGCGGGGGGCGCGAGGAGACCCAGTACTTC. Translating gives CASILGGGREETQYF.

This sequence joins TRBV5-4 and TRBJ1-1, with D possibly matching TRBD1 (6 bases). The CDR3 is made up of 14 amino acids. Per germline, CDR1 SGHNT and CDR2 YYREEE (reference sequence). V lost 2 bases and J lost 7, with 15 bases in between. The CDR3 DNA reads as TGTGCCAGCAGCTTCGGGGGGCGCCAAGGTGAAGCTTTCTTT. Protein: CASSFGGRQGEAFF.

The CDR3 spells CASSVTGERLREQFF. The DNA for the CDR3 is TGTGCCAGCAGCGTAACAGGGGAGAGGTTGCGTGAGCAGTTCTTC. J is TRBJ2-1 and V is TRBV7-2; 7 bases fit TRBD1. In germline, CDR1 is SGHTA, CDR2 FQGNSA. V was clipped by 5 bases and J by 9 bases; unmatched bases: 13. CDR3 length: 15 residues.

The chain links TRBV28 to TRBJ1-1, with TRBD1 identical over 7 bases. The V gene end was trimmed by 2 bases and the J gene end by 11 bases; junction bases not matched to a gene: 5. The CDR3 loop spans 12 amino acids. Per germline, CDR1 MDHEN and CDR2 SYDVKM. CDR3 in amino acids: CASSLPTGVAFF. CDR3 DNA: TGTGCCAGCAGTTTACCCACAGGGGTCGCTTTCTTT. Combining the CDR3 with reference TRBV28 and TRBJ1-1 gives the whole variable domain DVKVTQSSRYLVKRTGEKVFLECVQDMDHENMFWYRQDPGLGLRLIYFSYDVKMKEKGDIPEGYSVSREKKERFSLILESASTNQTSMYLCASSLPTGVAFFGQGTRLTVV.

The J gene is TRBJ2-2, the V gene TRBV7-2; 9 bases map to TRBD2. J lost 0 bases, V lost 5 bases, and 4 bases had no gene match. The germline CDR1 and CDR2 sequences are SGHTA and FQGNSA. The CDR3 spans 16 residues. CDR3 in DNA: TGTGCCAGCAGCCCGCTAGCGGGGACGAACACCGGGGAGCTGTTTTTT. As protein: CASSPLAGTNTGELFF.